This T cell receptor (beta chain) is from a study of CD8 T cells in Susac syndrome. Deletions cut 3 bases from V and 4 bases from J, with 7 bases between. The CDR3 is 12 residues long. Germline values: CDR1 DFQATT, CDR2 SNEGSKA (reference sequence). This clonotype was seen a handful of times. The authors reverse transcribed roughly 0.45 to 1 ug RNA with random hexamers. Using its own MiXCR run on the immunoSEQ multiplex PCR reads, TCRdb lists one record per CDR3 protein. The sample holds over 130,000 distinct CDR3 sequences; 85% to 95% are singletons and the top ten take 0.11%. The receptor's source is a human donor with multiple sclerosis. The chain is built from TRBV20-1 and TRBJ2-1; D call uncertain. The material sequenced was CD4+ T cells from PBMCs. DNA of the CDR3: TGCAGTGCTAGTGGCGGTTACAATGAGCAGTTCTTC. It translates to CSASGGYNEQFF.